The 22 T cell receptor beta chains given below trace back to one sample, sequenced in a study of T cell repertoires in cytomegalovirus infection. TCRdb used MiXCR to reprocess the reads, holding one entry per CDR3 protein. Of around 280,000 distinct CDR3 sequences listed, 9.6% are singletons. The source material was PBMCs. The source of these receptors is a human donor in good health (CMV status not recorded). Some clones in this sample may be carry-over from other donors' samples.

The chain joins TRBV20-1 to TRBJ1-2, with a weak D call TRBD1 (6 bases). Trimming took off 5 bases at V and 4 bases at J, with 23 bases between the two ends. Germline V gene sequence: CDR1 DFQATT, CDR2 SNEGSKA (reference sequence). CDR3 length: 16 amino acids. This CDR3 is CSAWGAGTGWSYGYTF. CDR3 nucleotides: TGCAGTGCTTGGGGGGCAGGGACTGGATGGAGCTATGGCTACACCTTC.

This clonotype was seen at least ten times. This chain joins TRBV20-1 and TRBJ1-5; D call uncertain. Per the germline V gene, CDR1 is DFQATT and CDR2 is SNEGSKA (reference sequence). Trimming took 0 bases from V and 4 from J, leaving 16 bases between them. This CDR3 comprises 16 residues. The CDR3 reads CSARELSRPMNQPQHF. The CDR3 DNA is TGCAGTGCTAGAGAGTTGTCTAGGCCTATGAATCAGCCCCAGCATTTT.

This clonotype was seen many times. CDR3 DNA sequence: TGTGCCAGCACCCTACAGGGGGGGGGTACTGAAGCTTTCTTT. Translated: CASTLQGGGTEAFF. This chain links TRBV7-2 with TRBJ1-1; 8 positions agree with TRBD1. CDR1 and CDR2 from the germline V gene are SGHTA and FQGNSA. CDR3 length: 14 amino acids. J was trimmed by 5 bases and V by 7 bases; bases with no gene match: 9.

This clonotype was counted between two and nine times. The CDR3 sequence: CASSSETGVGDYEQYV. The CDR3 DNA reads TGTGCCAGCAGTTCCGAGACAGGGGTTGGGGACTACGAGCAGTACGTC. The rearrangement links TRBV28 to TRBJ2-7; TRBD1 matches 8 bases. J gave up 3 bases and V 4 bases, and 11 bases lay outside the gene matches. CDR1 is MDHEN, CDR2 SYDVKM, per germline. The CDR3 totals 16 residues.

In its sample, this clonotype was seen many times. The chain joins TRBV20-1 to TRBJ1-4; perhaps TRBD1 as D (5 bases). CDR1 is DFQATT, CDR2 SNEGSKA, per germline (reference sequence). With 5 bases removed from V and 3 bases from J, the gap between germline ends came to 10 bases. CDR3 size: 13 residues. The CDR3 loop reads CSAAGLANEKLFF. Here the CDR3 DNA reads TGCAGTGCTGCAGGGCTAGCTAATGAAAAACTGTTTTTT.

This chain links TRBV20-1 with TRBJ1-1, with D maybe TRBD1 (5 bases). Germline lookup yields CDR1 DFQATT and CDR2 SNEGSKA (reference sequence). This CDR3 is built from 13 residues. V lost 4 bases and J 6 bases, leaving 15 bases between the germline ends. Written as DNA, the CDR3 is TGCAGTGCTACCCGGGGCCCCCGGGCTGAAGCTTTCTTT. Translating it yields CSATRGPRAEAFF.

This clonotype was seen more than once but under ten times. The chain employs TRBV20-1 and TRBJ2-5; 8 bases are shared with TRBD2. V gave up 3 bases and J gave up 5 bases; unmatched junction bases: 5. There are 13 residues in the CDR3. The V gene's germline CDR1 is DFQATT and CDR2 SNEGSKA (reference sequence). The CDR3 reads CSASAGLGETQYF. DNA of the CDR3: TGCAGTGCTAGTGCGGGACTAGGGGAGACCCAGTACTTC.

Many counts were recorded for this clonotype. The chain links TRBV5-5 to TRBJ1-3; D not certain. Trimming cost V 2 bases and J 0 bases, with 9 bases left between them. This CDR3 is 15 amino acids long. CDR1 and CDR2 from the germline V gene are SGHKS and YYEKEE (reference sequence). The CDR3 region is CASSLAGLSGNTIYF. As DNA, the CDR3 is TGTGCCAGCAGCTTAGCAGGCCTCTCTGGAAACACCATATATTTT.

This clonotype was counted ten times or more. This chain connects TRBV20-1 to TRBJ1-2, with 10 bases aligning to TRBD1. Germline CDR1 and CDR2: DFQATT and SNEGSKA (reference sequence). V shed 3 bases, J shed 6 bases, and the junction held 4 bases outside the gene matches. This CDR3 comprises 13 residues. CDR3 DNA sequence: TGCAGTGCTAGGTGGACAGGGGGACATGGCTACACCTTC. Amino acid sequence: CSARWTGGHGYTF.

This clonotype has a count of ten or more. The gene calls are TRBV10-3 and TRBJ2-7; 12 bases line up with TRBD2. The V gene end was trimmed by 5 bases and the J gene end by 4 bases; junction bases not matched to a gene: 6. Germline V CDR1 and CDR2: ENHRY, SYGVKD. This CDR3 has 15 residues. CDR3: CAISRLAGVTYEQYF. In nucleotides, the CDR3 is TGTGCCATCAGTAGACTAGCGGGGGTGACATACGAGCAGTACTTC.

The table lists this clonotype with many counts. This sequence joins TRBV11-3 and TRBJ2-3, with TRBD2 matching 14 bases. Unmatched junction bases numbered 5, after V lost 5 bases and J lost 4 bases. CDR1 and CDR2 from the germline V gene are SGHNT and YENEEA. The CDR3 has 16 amino acids. DNA of the CDR3: TGTGCCAGCAGCCTCGGACTAGCGGGGGGCGCAGATACGCAGTATTTT. Its translation: CASSLGLAGGADTQYF.

This clonotype was observed at least ten times. This chain connects TRBV7-9 to TRBJ2-7; TRBD1 aligns across 10 bases. The trim removed 10 bases at V and 5 bases at J, leaving 5 bases unmatched. Germline CDR1 reads SEHNR; CDR2 reads FQNEAQ (reference sequence). This CDR3 contains 12 residues. The CDR3 sequence is CATRQGAHEQYF. The DNA of the CDR3 is TGTGCCACCAGACAGGGGGCCCACGAGCAGTACTTC.

The J gene is TRBJ2-1, the V gene TRBV4-1; TRBD1 matches 8 bases. V lost 2 bases, J lost 3 bases, and 9 bases stayed unmatched. CDR1 is MGHRA and CDR2 is YSYEKL in the germline V gene. There are 17 residues in the CDR3. For the CDR3, the DNA is TGCGCCAGCAGCCAACAGATCGGGACAGGTAACTACAATGAGCAGTTCTTC. Its protein is CASSQQIGTGNYNEQFF.

The sample holds many counts of this clonotype. J is TRBJ2-2 and V is TRBV12-3 or TRBV12-4, with a tentative D call TRBD2 (6 bases). V was pared by 1 base and J by 3 bases, with 9 bases between. CDR3 length: 15 residues. The CDR3 here is CASSLGGAYTGELFF. CDR3 bases: TGTGCCAGCAGTTTAGGCGGGGCGTACACCGGGGAGCTGTTTTTT.

This clonotype came up many times. V and J are TRBV5-4 and TRBJ2-7; 7 bases match TRBD2. J gave up 1 base and V 3 bases, and 4 bases lay outside the gene matches. The germline V gene encodes CDR1 SGHNT and CDR2 YYREEE (reference sequence). The CDR3 runs to 14 residues. CDR3 coding DNA: TGTGCCAGCAGCTCCAAGCGGGGTTCCTACGAGCAGTACTTC. Its protein product is CASSSKRGSYEQYF.

This clonotype was observed many times. This sequence joins TRBV20-1 and TRBJ2-5; D remains ambiguous. The CDR3 is made up of 12 amino acids. From germline, CDR1 is DFQATT and CDR2 SNEGSKA (reference sequence). V was clipped by 6 bases and J by 0 bases, with 8 bases between them. The CDR3 loop is CSALDDQETQYF. The CDR3 nucleotides are TGCAGTGCCCTAGATGACCAAGAGACCCAGTACTTC.

This chain connects TRBV28 to TRBJ1-3, with 7 bases aligning to TRBD1. The CDR3 has 17 amino acids. Germline lookup yields CDR1 MDHEN and CDR2 SYDVKM. Trimming cost V 4 bases and J 4 bases; bases outside gene matches: 13. The CDR3 sequence: CASSSSLGQNYGNTIYF. DNA of the CDR3: TGTGCCAGCAGTTCTTCCCTGGGACAGAATTACGGAAACACCATATATTTT.

The V gene is TRBV6-6, the J gene TRBJ2-2; D gene ambiguous. Germline CDR1 MNHNY, CDR2 SVGAGI (reference sequence). This CDR3 spans 15 amino acids. Trimming shortened V by 3 bases and J by 0 bases, and 8 bases separated the two germline ends. CDR3 in DNA: TGTGCCAGCAGTTATGGTGAGGCGAACACCGGGGAGCTGTTTTTT. This encodes CASSYGEANTGELFF.

This clonotype came up many times. This rearrangement joins TRBV4-2 to TRBJ1-1; D unresolved. Germline CDR1 reads LGHNA; CDR2 reads YNFKEQ. This CDR3 contains 15 residues. Trimming stripped 1 base from V and 6 bases from J, with 15 bases between. The CDR3 DNA follows: TGTGCCAGCAGCCAAGGGCTATCTCGACGGGCTGAAGCTTTCTTT. This translates into CASSQGLSRRAEAFF.

This clonotype was counted only a few times. The chain uses TRBV20-1 and TRBJ2-1; 9 bases fit TRBD1. After removal of 7 bases from V and 3 bases from J, the junction contained 4 bases not matched to a gene. This CDR3 contains 13 residues. The V gene's germline CDR1 is DFQATT and CDR2 SNEGSKA (reference sequence). Here the CDR3 DNA reads TGCAGTGGCCGGGACAGGGACTACAATGAGCAGTTCTTC. Translated: CSGRDRDYNEQFF.

This clonotype was picked up many times. The V call is TRBV6-2 or TRBV6-3, the J call TRBJ2-1, with TRBD2 matching over 12 bases. Trimming removed 8 bases from V and 10 bases from J; junction bases left unmatched: 6. Germline lookup yields CDR1 MNHEY and CDR2 SVGEGT. CDR3 size: 13 residues. The CDR3 here is CASGYLAGGEQFF. The CDR3 DNA reads TGTGCCAGCGGATACCTAGCGGGGGGGGAGCAGTTCTTC.

The rearrangement joins TRBV29-1 to TRBJ1-2; D is undetermined. This CDR3 has 13 residues. Trimming took off 3 bases at V and 6 bases at J, with 14 bases between the two ends. CDR1 is SQVTM, CDR2 ANQGSEA, per germline. CDR3 residues: CSVEPTPLDGYTF. The DNA for the CDR3 is TGCAGCGTTGAGCCAACACCGTTGGATGGCTACACCTTC.